This T cell receptor (beta chain) was captured in a study of cytomegalovirus exposure and HLA in healthy donors. Study observations and caveats: There were several of the most significant clusters that appeared linked to common viral pathogens in a later analysis.

The CDR3 covers 13 residues. Germline assignment: CDR1 GTSNPN and CDR2 SVGIG (reference sequence). The V and J ends lost 4 bases and 5 bases, in that order; junction bases with no gene match: 0. The PCR had 60 Vbeta and 13 Jbeta primers. TCRdb keeps only in-frame clones here, not all; method: immunoSEQ multiplex PCR. The sample carries 100,000 to 150,000 clones, about four fifths recorded once. Comment on this clone: Its antigen remains unknown.

The chain joins TRBV30 to TRBJ2-1; 12 nucleotides match TRBD2. Sequencing was carried out using PBMCs. This receptor was obtained from a woman in her 40s in good health and CMV-seropositive. CDR3 DNA: TGTGCCTGGACTAGCGGGAGGGACAATGAGCAGTTCTTC. It encodes CAWTSGRDNEQFF.